The present T cell receptor (beta chain) was sequenced within a study of beta chain features in type 1 diabetes. Sampling consisted of one heparinised blood draw per donor, averaging about 116 mL. Expressed TCRB transcripts were sequenced because the entire RNA isolate underwent reverse transcription. Assay used: immunoSEQ multiplex PCR; TCRdb lists only in-frame clones, some missing. The sample yields about 660,000 clones, around 15% seen once. In this sample, this clone turned up a few times. Antigen: not known. The CDR3 consists of 16 residues. Trimming cost V 4 bases and J 6 bases; bases outside gene matches: 8. From germline, CDR1 is SGDLS and CDR2 YYNGEE. The study, taken as a whole, reports: The naive, central memory and Treg TCRB repertoires showed an apparent similarity that was greater among patients than among healthy donors. TCRB CDR3 length was moderately but significantly reduced in all four CD4+ subsets of Type 1 diabetes patients.

The sequenced sample was naive CD4+ T cells from blood. V is TRBV9 and J is TRBJ1-5, with 12 bases lining up with TRBD1. The TCR originated in a man in his late teens or twenties with type 1 diabetes. The CDR3 protein is CASSPGQGARSQPQHF. The CDR3 DNA is TGTGCCAGCAGCCCGGGACAGGGGGCTAGAAGTCAGCCCCAGCATTTT.